This record covers a single T cell receptor beta chain. This entry comes from a study of blood T cell repertoires in COVID-19. A Seattle source enrolled patients during active infection and followed them longitudinally. Produced via immunoSEQ multiplex PCR; TCRdb's table is partial and in-frame only. The sample records 150,000 to 200,000 clones, about 81% being singletons. CDR3 length: 15 residues. The germline V gene encodes CDR1 LGHDT and CDR2 YNNKEL (reference sequence). V lost 2 bases to trimming and J lost 7 bases, with 17 bases between them. The TCR originated in a woman aged 80 or over with COVID-19, enrolled during active disease. The gene calls are TRBV3-1 (or the pseudogene TRBV3-2) and TRBJ2-5; D is perhaps TRBD2 (5 bases). Sequenced: peripheral blood. The CDR3 here is CASSQREGHRGTQYF. DNA of the CDR3: TGTGCCAGCAGCCAAAGGGAAGGCCACCGGGGGACCCAGTACTTC.